This T cell receptor (beta chain) was identified during a study of blood T cell repertoires in COVID-19. Study-level information: Samples taken during acute and convalescent COVID-19 were collected in the United States, Italy and Spain. In each case, the material was cDNA or gDNA derived from T cells, B-cell-depleted T cells, or PBMCs.

Trimming cost V 1 base and J 10 bases, with 11 bases left between them. The length of the CDR3 is 13 residues. In germline, CDR1 is KGHSH, CDR2 LQKENI. In the authors' methods: Amplifying reference gene primers gave estimates of nucleated cell counts. TCRdb's copy holds only in-frame clones and misses some; the assay was immunoSEQ multiplex PCR. V and J calls and clone size are those listed in that table; D and trimming were worked out from the DNA. The table records more than 200,000 clones, roughly 80% of them present only once. The sample was peripheral blood. This clonotype originated in an elderly woman with active or convalescent COVID-19. The J gene is TRBJ2-1, the V gene TRBV18, with a tentative D call TRBD2 (5 bases). The CDR3 region has the DNA TGTGCCAGCTCACCACTGTCCACGGGAGAGCAGTTCTTC. Translated: CASSPLSTGEQFF.